This TCR beta chain was observed in a study of CD8 T cells in Susac syndrome. CDR3 length: 15 amino acids. With V trimmed by 2 bases and J by 5 bases, 3 bases remained unmatched. Germline values: CDR1 SEHNR, CDR2 FQNEAQ (reference sequence). Sequencing of TCR beta covered CD8+ and CD4+ T cells obtained from blood. Controls were drawn from healthy donors and were matched for age and sex. TEMRA cells were FACS-enriched and CD8+ and CD4+ T cells negatively isolated. Reverse transcription of roughly 0.5 to 1 ug RNA used random hexamers. With immunoSEQ multiplex PCR, TCR beta CDR3 was amplified across 54 Vbeta and 13 Jbeta. In TCRdb, the immunoSEQ multiplex PCR reads were re-called with MiXCR into one record per CDR3 protein. Of some 180,000 distinct CDR3 sequences in the sample, roughly 92% were seen once.

The V call is TRBV7-9, the J call TRBJ1-6; TRBD1 matches at 7 bases. The TCR originated in a human donor in good health. The sample consisted of CD4+ T cells from PBMCs. The CDR3, as DNA: TGTGCCAGCAGCTTAACCGGACAGGATAATTCACCCCTCCACTTT. Its protein product is CASSLTGQDNSPLHF.